Each of the 23 T cell receptor beta chains below was sequenced from the same sample in a study of CD8 T cells in Susac syndrome. RNA, at about 0.5 to 1 ug, was reverse transcribed with random hexamers. TCRdb re-analysed the immunoSEQ multiplex PCR reads in MiXCR, keeping a single row per CDR3 protein. Found here are roughly 80,000 distinct CDR3 sequences, 93% of them singletons; the top ten hold around 0.52%. What was sequenced was CD4+ T cells from PBMCs. These receptors all stem from a human donor with Susac syndrome.

The chain links TRBV3-1 to TRBJ2-2; 7 positions match TRBD2. This CDR3 has 17 residues. CDR1 is LGHDT, CDR2 YNNKEL, per germline (reference sequence). Germline trimming cut 0 bases from V and 5 bases from J; bases unmatched to any gene: 9. The CDR3 here is CASSQEPLRGGTGELFF. In nucleotides, the CDR3 is TGTGCCAGCAGCCAAGAACCCCTAAGGGGAGGGACCGGGGAGCTGTTTTTT. The complete variable domain, with remaining parts taken from reference TRBV3-1 and TRBJ2-2, reads DTAVSQTPKYLVTQMGNDKSIKCEQNLGHDTMYWYKQDSKKFLKIMFSYNNKELIINETVPNRFSPKSPDKAHLNLHINSLELGDSAVYFCASSQEPLRGGTGELFFGEGSRLTVL.

This clonotype was observed once. This chain uses TRBV5-1 with TRBJ2-7; 9 nucleotides match TRBD1. The ends lost 5 bases at V and 3 bases at J; junction bases unmatched: 12. Germline V gene lookup returns CDR1 SGHRS and CDR2 YFSETQ. This CDR3 has 16 residues. The CDR3 DNA reads as TGCGCCAGCAGAGAGGCCTCCGGGACAGGGATCTACGAGCAGTACTTC. Translated, it gives CASREASGTGIYEQYF.

The CDR3, as DNA: TGCGCCAGCAGCCCCCGGGACAGGAGGTATTTT. Translation gives CASSPRDRRYF. This sequence joins TRBV4-3 and TRBJ2-3, with 8 positions matching TRBD1. The J segment lost 14 bases and the V segment lost 4 bases, leaving 5 bases of the junction unmatched. This CDR3 is 11 amino acids long. Germline lookup yields CDR1 LGHNA and CDR2 YSLEER.

The chain couples TRBV14 to TRBJ2-1; D gene unclear. Per germline, CDR1 SGHDN and CDR2 FVKESK. The V end was cut by 4 bases, the J end by 7 bases, with 11 bases between. The CDR3 extends over 13 amino acids. The CDR3 loop is CASSLRLGNEQFF. In DNA form, the CDR3 reads TGTGCCAGCAGCCTCCGCCTGGGGAATGAGCAGTTCTTC.

This chain joins TRBV5-1 and TRBJ2-2; D call uncertain. The CDR3 covers 14 residues. The V and J ends lost 4 bases and 6 bases respectively, with 13 bases between them. CDR1 and CDR2 from the germline V gene are SGHRS and YFSETQ. CDR3 in amino acids: CASSQSNTAGELFF. Here the CDR3 DNA reads TGCGCCAGCAGCCAAAGTAATACTGCCGGGGAGCTGTTTTTT. Full variable domain (rest looked up from reference TRBV5-1 and TRBJ2-2): KAGVTQTPRYLIKTRGQQVTLSCSPISGHRSVSWYQQTPGQGLQFLFEYFSETQRNKGNFPGRFSGRQFSNSRSEMNVSTLELGDSALYLCASSQSNTAGELFFGEGSRLTVL.

The chain recombines TRBV28 with TRBJ1-5, with no clear D. The germline V and J ends were trimmed by 3 bases and 3 bases, with 0 bases remaining between them. The V gene's germline CDR1 is MDHEN and CDR2 SYDVKM. CDR3 length: 11 amino acids. Written as DNA, the CDR3 is TGTGCCAGCAGTTTCAATCAGCCCCAGCATTTT. This translates into CASSFNQPQHF.

The CDR3 bases are TGTGCCAGCAGTTCGGAGACTAGCGGATACAATGAGCAGTTCTTC. This codes for CASSSETSGYNEQFF. This rearrangement joins TRBV28 to TRBJ2-1; 9 bases match TRBD2. Trimming at V came to 4 bases and at J to 4 bases, leaving 5 bases not matched to a gene. CDR1 is MDHEN, CDR2 SYDVKM, per germline. This CDR3 spans 15 amino acids.

The chain links TRBV6-2 or TRBV6-3 to TRBJ2-7; D gene unclear. Germline V gene lookup returns CDR1 MNHEY and CDR2 SVGEGT. Trimming took 5 bases from V and 2 from J, leaving 4 bases between them. The length of the CDR3 is 11 residues. CDR3 region: CASSGAYEQYF. The CDR3 DNA follows: TGTGCCAGCAGTGGAGCCTACGAGCAGTACTTC.

The rearrangement joins TRBV12-3 or TRBV12-4 to TRBJ2-7; 8 bases map to TRBD2. J lost 5 bases, V lost 3 bases, and 12 bases had no gene match. This CDR3 is 16 amino acids long. CDR3 loop: CASSFSPSGGQNEQYF. In nucleotides, the CDR3 is TGTGCCAGCAGTTTCAGCCCGTCGGGGGGGCAGAACGAGCAGTACTTC.

The chain is built from TRBV7-2 and TRBJ2-1; D perhaps matches TRBD2 (7 bases). The CDR3 is made up of 16 amino acids. Germline V gene sequence: CDR1 SGHTA, CDR2 FQGNSA. V was trimmed by 1 base and J by 6 bases, leaving 16 bases between them. The chain's CDR3 is CASSLGPGGARNEQFF. CDR3 nucleotide sequence: TGTGCCAGCAGCTTAGGGCCGGGGGGCGCCCGCAATGAGCAGTTCTTC.

This chain joins TRBV5-1 and TRBJ2-6; D is perhaps TRBD1 (5 bases). Germline lookup yields CDR1 SGHRS and CDR2 YFSETQ. V was clipped by 0 bases and J by 5 bases, with 12 bases between them. This CDR3 has 16 residues. CDR3 in DNA: TGCGCCAGCAGCTTGGATGCAGGGCCTAGGGCCAACGTCCTGACTTTC. Amino acids: CASSLDAGPRANVLTF.

The rearrangement joins TRBV2 to TRBJ1-1; D gene ambiguous. Germline V CDR1 and CDR2: SNHLY, FYNNEI. The CDR3 runs 13 residues. The V end lost 4 bases, the J end lost 3 bases, and 9 bases lay between the germline ends. The CDR3 DNA sequence: TGTGCCAGCAGTGTAGACACCTACACTGAAGCTTTCTTT. Translating it yields CASSVDTYTEAFF.

This sequence joins TRBV2 and TRBJ2-3, with D hard to call. Trimming took 4 bases from V and 4 from J, leaving 3 bases between them. The V gene's germline CDR1 is SNHLY and CDR2 FYNNEI. There are 11 residues in the CDR3. DNA of the CDR3: TGTGCCAGCAGTGTGTCAGATACGCAGTATTTT. Protein product: CASSVSDTQYF.

The J gene is TRBJ1-2, the V gene TRBV9; D gene ambiguous. V dropped 0 bases and J dropped 4 bases, with 7 bases sitting between them. CDR1 is SGDLS, CDR2 YYNGEE, per germline. The CDR3 spans 13 residues. The CDR3 is CASSVGSTYGYTF. The CDR3, as DNA: TGTGCCAGCAGCGTAGGTTCGACCTATGGCTACACCTTC.

V and J are TRBV12-3 or TRBV12-4 and TRBJ1-2; D may be TRBD1 (6 bases). The ends were cut back, 5 bases at V and 3 bases at J, with 13 bases in the middle. The CDR3 sequence is 14 residues long. CDR3 amino acids: CASSLRQVYYGYTF. In nucleotides, the CDR3 is TGTGCCAGCAGTCTACGACAGGTTTACTATGGCTACACCTTC.

The V and J genes are TRBV9 and TRBJ2-6; D unresolved. Trimming stripped 0 bases from V and 1 base from J, with 11 bases between. The CDR3 has 17 amino acids. Germline V gene data show CDR1 as SGDLS and CDR2 as YYNGEE. CDR3 sequence: CASSVVGSGSGANVLTF. In DNA, the CDR3 is TGTGCCAGCAGCGTAGTGGGGTCTGGGTCTGGGGCCAACGTCCTGACTTTC.

The gene calls are TRBV18 and TRBJ1-5, with D tentatively TRBD1 (6 bases). The CDR3 has 15 amino acids. Trimming removed 0 bases from V and 6 bases from J, with 12 bases in between. Germline V gene lookup returns CDR1 KGHSH and CDR2 LQKENI. DNA of the CDR3: TGTGCCAGCTCACCACCGGGGGCGAGAGGTCAGCCCCAGCATTTT. Protein: CASSPPGARGQPQHF.

This sequence joins TRBV11-2 and TRBJ1-1; D gene unclear. This CDR3 has 12 amino acids. V lost 7 bases, J lost 5 bases, and 11 bases lay in between. The germline V gene encodes CDR1 SGHAT and CDR2 FQNNGV. The CDR3 loop reads CASTSRSTEAFF. The CDR3 coding sequence is TGTGCCAGCACCTCTAGATCAACTGAAGCTTTCTTT.

The chain is built from TRBV12-3 or TRBV12-4 and TRBJ1-4, with no clear D. The V and J ends lost 5 bases and 8 bases respectively, with 12 bases between them. The CDR3 spans 13 residues. The CDR3 nucleotides read TGTGCCAGCAGTCTGGGCCTTGGGGAAAAACTGTTTTTT. Amino acid sequence: CASSLGLGEKLFF.

The chain recombines TRBV7-9 with TRBJ1-6, with unresolved D. From germline, CDR1 is SEHNR and CDR2 FQNEAQ (reference sequence). The CDR3 length is 13 residues. Trimming shortened V by 0 bases and J by 13 bases, and 10 bases separated the two germline ends. The CDR3 DNA sequence: TGTGCCAGCAGCTTAGCCCGGATTTCTCCCCTCCACTTT. As protein: CASSLARISPLHF.

J is TRBJ2-3 and V is TRBV19; possibly TRBD1 or TRBD2 for D (5 bases each). The V gene's germline CDR1 is LNHDA and CDR2 SQIVND (reference sequence). The CDR3 contains 15 residues. Between the trimmed V and J ends, which lost 6 bases and 8 bases, there was a span of 21 bases. The DNA for the CDR3 is TGTGCCAGTAGCCCTCCGGGACGGCTACGGGGTACGCAGTATTTT. It translates to CASSPPGRLRGTQYF.

The rearrangement joins TRBV5-1 to TRBJ2-7; D is unclear. V was cut by 3 bases and J by 1 base, with 5 bases left in between. This CDR3 contains 12 residues. Germline lookup yields CDR1 SGHRS and CDR2 YFSETQ. CDR3 DNA sequence: TGCGCCAGCAGCTCTGCTTCCTACGAGCAGTACTTC. This gives the protein CASSSASYEQYF.

The chain uses TRBV6-2 or TRBV6-3 and TRBJ1-1, with D perhaps matching TRBD1 (6 bases). Trimming stripped 6 bases from V and 1 base from J, with 12 bases between. The CDR3 is 14 residues long. CDR1 is MNHEY, CDR2 SVGEGT, per germline. The CDR3 bases are TGTGCCAGCAGCTTGGACAGCCAGAACACTGAAGCTTTCTTT. Translating it yields CASSLDSQNTEAFF.